The clone carrying this T cell receptor beta chain occurred a few times. The data derive from a study of cytomegalovirus exposure and HLA in healthy donors. A multiplex PCR was run with 60 Vbeta primers and 13 Jbeta primers. Sequencing used immunoSEQ multiplex PCR; TCRdb keeps in-frame clones, though not all of them. Among about 120,000 clones, 67% were seen once, and the ten largest hold about 8.3%. V dropped 1 base and J dropped 4 bases, with 11 bases sitting between them. Looked up from germline, CDR1 is GTSNPN and CDR2 is SVGIG (reference sequence). The CDR3 totals 13 residues. This TCR derives from a man aged 18 to 30 in good health and CMV-seropositive. The chain uses TRBV30 and TRBJ2-7, with a tentative D call TRBD2 (5 bases). The material sequenced was PBMCs. The CDR3 nucleotides read TGTGCCTGGAGTGGACTAAACTATTACGAGCAGTACTTC. Translated, it gives CAWSGLNYYEQYF.